This entry describes one T cell receptor (beta chain). The germline gives CDR1 ENHRY, CDR2 SYGVKD. Losses at the gene ends were 7 bases for V and 0 bases for J; bases not matched to a gene: 2. This CDR3 spans 13 amino acids. Profiled with immunoSEQ multiplex PCR; TCRdb holds only in-frame clones, not every one. This sample has some 100,000 clones; 80% to 90% occur once, and the top ten carry 2.7%. These data originate in a study of blood T cell repertoires in COVID-19. This TCR was recovered from a woman aged 45 to 65 who had recovered from COVID-19. Sequenced sample: PBMCs or T cells enriched from blood (not recorded which). V usage is TRBV10-3 and J usage is TRBJ1-2; 7 positions agree with TRBD1. The CDR3 sequence: CAITGGPNYGYTF. The CDR3 DNA follows: TGTGCCATCACAGGGGGTCCTAACTATGGCTACACCTTC.